Sequencing of this T cell receptor (beta chain) was carried out in a study of blood T cell repertoires in COVID-19. About the research overall: Sites in the United States, Italy and Spain provided acute and convalescent COVID-19 samples. Sources were T cells, B-cell-depleted T cells, or PBMCs; the material itself was cDNA or gDNA.

Original processing methods: Using reference gene primer amplification, nucleated cell counts were estimated. Only in-frame clones appear in the TCRdb table, and some are missing; sequencing was by immunoSEQ multiplex PCR. V and J calls and clone size are given by that table; D and trimming were obtained from the DNA. The data show roughly 300,000 clones, approximately 85% seen once. Germline V gives CDR1 MNHEY, CDR2 SMNVEV (reference sequence). This CDR3 region has 13 residues. The V end was cut by 3 bases, the J end by 4 bases, with 10 bases between. The chain links TRBV27 to TRBJ2-7; D gene ambiguous. The specimen sequenced was peripheral blood. The sequence came from a human donor in a cohort sampled during active COVID-19. Here the CDR3 DNA reads TGTGCCAGCAGTTTCGGCTGGCGGTACGAGCAGTACTTC. Translated: CASSFGWRYEQYF.